This passage covers 12 T cell receptor beta chains from one sample sequenced in a study of blood T cell repertoires in COVID-19. TCRdb's table, derived via immunoSEQ multiplex PCR, lists solely in-frame clones and lacks some. The table lists some 390,000 clones, more than 85% of them singletons, with around 2.9% in the top ten. Sequenced material: peripheral blood. The receptors were sampled from a human donor in a cohort sampled during active COVID-19.

This chain links TRBV10-3 with TRBJ2-7, with 11 bases lining up with TRBD1. Germline-derived CDR1 and CDR2 are ENHRY and SYGVKD. The CDR3 length is 14 residues. The junction had 9 bases not matched to a gene; V was cut back by 10 bases and J by 4 bases. CDR3 nucleotides: TGTGCCACCCGGGGAGGACAGGGGGCTTACGAGCAGTACTTC. Encoded protein: CATRGGQGAYEQYF.

The chain combines TRBV18 with TRBJ1-1, with D unresolved. This CDR3 region has 16 residues. From germline, CDR1 is KGHSH and CDR2 LQKENI. V lost 0 bases and J 5 bases, leaving 16 bases between the germline ends. In DNA form, the CDR3 reads TGTGCCAGCTCACCACCCCCCCACGGAGCGGGGACTGAAGCTTTCTTT. This sequence encodes CASSPPPHGAGTEAFF. Filled out from reference TRBV18 and TRBJ1-1, the complete variable domain reads NAGVMQNPRHLVRRRGQEARLRCSPMKGHSHVYWYRQLPEEGLKFMVYLQKENIIDESGMPKERFSAEFPKEGPSILRIQQVVRGDSAAYFCASSPPPHGAGTEAFFGQGTRLTVV.

This clone showed up just once. The sample carries other DNA sequences with the same CDR3. The rearrangement links TRBV20-1 to TRBJ2-7; no clear D. Trimming took off 3 bases at V and 3 bases at J, with 6 bases between the two ends. Germline V CDR1 and CDR2: DFQATT, SNEGSKA (reference sequence). The CDR3 extends over 11 amino acids. CDR3: CSASQDYEQYF. CDR3 in DNA: TGCAGTGCTAGTCAGGACTACGAGCAGTACTTC.

V usage is TRBV25-1 and J usage is TRBJ2-3; D remains ambiguous. V was pared by 4 bases and J by 1 base, with 6 bases between. The CDR3 loop spans 13 amino acids. Germline CDR1 is MGHDK and CDR2 is SYGVNS. The CDR3 DNA follows: TGTGCCAGCAGTGCGCCGGGCACAGATACGCAGTATTTT. This sequence encodes CASSAPGTDTQYF.

The chain joins TRBV6-1 to TRBJ2-1; 9 nucleotides line up with TRBD2. Germline V CDR1 and CDR2: MNHNS, SASEGT. V was clipped by 2 bases and J by 4 bases; unmatched bases: 9. CDR3 length: 17 residues. The CDR3 DNA reads TGTGCCAGCAGTGAATTTGAGCGGGAGGCGAGTTACAATGAGCAGTTCTTC. It codes for CASSEFEREASYNEQFF.

For the CDR3, the DNA is TGTGCCAGCAAAGTTAGGGGACAGGGTGACACTGAAGCTTTCTTT. This sequence encodes CASKVRGQGDTEAFF. This chain links TRBV9 with TRBJ1-1; 9 nucleotides match TRBD1. The CDR3 totals 15 residues. Germline CDR1 SGDLS, CDR2 YYNGEE. Losses at the gene ends were 6 bases for V and 3 bases for J; bases not matched to a gene: 9. Drawing the rest from reference TRBV9 and TRBJ1-1, the complete variable domain is DSGVTQTPKHLITATGQRVTLRCSPRSGDLSVYWYQQSLDQGLQFLIQYYNGEERAKGNILERFSAQQFPDLHSELNLSSLELGDSALYFCASKVRGQGDTEAFFGQGTRLTVV.

The chain links TRBV5-4 to TRBJ2-3; perhaps TRBD2 as D (6 bases). The CDR3 contains 15 residues. CDR1 and CDR2 (germline): SGHNT, YYREEE (reference sequence). V lost 0 bases and J lost 1, with 9 bases in between. The CDR3 spells CASSLVGGGTDTQYF. The CDR3 coding sequence is TGTGCCAGCAGCTTGGTGGGCGGGGGCACAGATACGCAGTATTTT.

For the CDR3, the DNA is TGTGCCAGCAGACCCCAGGGTACCAACTATGGCTACACCTTC. This encodes CASRPQGTNYGYTF. The rearrangement uses TRBV6-5 and TRBJ1-2, with D maybe TRBD1 (5 bases). The CDR3 is 14 amino acids. V dropped 6 bases and J dropped 2 bases, with 13 bases sitting between them. The germline gives CDR1 MNHEY, CDR2 SVGAGI.

As regards this clone: The junction differs from germline at one of its ends, possibly a read error. The chain joins TRBV20-1 to TRBJ1-2; possible D gene TRBD1, 5 bases. The CDR3 sequence is 15 residues long. Germline CDR1 reads DFQATT; CDR2 reads SNEGSKA (reference sequence). The CDR3 nucleotides read TGCAGTGCTAGTTTCCGTTCGGGAGGGGACTACGGCTACACCTTC. Translating it yields CSASFRSGGDYGYTF.

This clone was found many times. The rearrangement joins TRBV12-3 or TRBV12-4 to TRBJ1-1; D not resolved. This CDR3 has 13 amino acids. Trimming left V 3 bases short and J 1 base short, with 6 bases between. CDR3 protein: CASSLAENTEAFF. The CDR3 nucleotides are TGTGCCAGCAGTTTGGCAGAGAACACTGAAGCTTTCTTT.

The CDR3 loop reads CASSPEVQETQYF. The DNA for the CDR3 is TGTGCCAGCAGCCCCGAGGTACAAGAGACCCAGTACTTC. The chain recombines TRBV7-2 with TRBJ2-5; D is unclear. The CDR3 contains 13 residues. Trimming took off 5 bases at V and 2 bases at J, with 9 bases between the two ends. Germline assignment: CDR1 SGHTA and CDR2 FQGNSA. The whole variable domain, filled in from reference TRBV7-2 and TRBJ2-5, reads GAGVSQSPSNKVTEKGKDVELRCDPISGHTALYWYRQSLGQGLEFLIYFQGNSAPDKSGLPSDRFSAERTGGSVSTLTIQRTQQEDSAVYLCASSPEVQETQYFGPGTRLLVL.

The chain carries TRBV5-1 and TRBJ1-6; 8 nucleotides align to TRBD1. The V and J ends lost 6 bases and 7 bases, in that order; junction bases with no gene match: 6. This CDR3 spans 14 amino acids. Per germline, CDR1 SGHRS and CDR2 YFSETQ. The CDR3 spells CASNSGGRNSPLHF. The CDR3 nucleotides read TGCGCCAGCAACTCAGGGGGCAGGAATTCACCCCTCCACTTT.